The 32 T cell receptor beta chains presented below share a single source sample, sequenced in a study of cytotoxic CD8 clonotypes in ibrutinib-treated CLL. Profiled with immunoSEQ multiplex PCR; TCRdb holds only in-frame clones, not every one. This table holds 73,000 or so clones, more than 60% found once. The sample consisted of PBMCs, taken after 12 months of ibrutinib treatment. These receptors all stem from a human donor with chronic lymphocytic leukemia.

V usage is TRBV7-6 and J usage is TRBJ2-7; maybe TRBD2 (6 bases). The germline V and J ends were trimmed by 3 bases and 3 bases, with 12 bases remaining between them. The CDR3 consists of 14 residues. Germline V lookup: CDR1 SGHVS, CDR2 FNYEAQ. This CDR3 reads CASSFGGEGYEQYF. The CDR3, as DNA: TGTGCCAGCAGCTTCGGGGGTGAAGGCTACGAGCAGTACTTC.

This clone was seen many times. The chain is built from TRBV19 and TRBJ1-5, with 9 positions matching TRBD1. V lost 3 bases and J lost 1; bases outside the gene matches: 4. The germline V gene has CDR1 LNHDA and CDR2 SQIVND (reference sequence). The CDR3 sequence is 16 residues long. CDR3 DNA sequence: TGTGCCAGTAGTATTTCAACAGGGGGCAGCAATCAGCCCCAGCATTTT. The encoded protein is CASSISTGGSNQPQHF.

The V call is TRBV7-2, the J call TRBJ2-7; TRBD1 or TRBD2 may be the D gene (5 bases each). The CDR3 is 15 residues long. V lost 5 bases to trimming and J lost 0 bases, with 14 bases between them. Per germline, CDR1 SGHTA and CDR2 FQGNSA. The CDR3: CASSRGDVYSYEQYF. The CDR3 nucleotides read TGTGCCAGCAGCCGAGGGGACGTATACTCCTACGAGCAGTACTTC.

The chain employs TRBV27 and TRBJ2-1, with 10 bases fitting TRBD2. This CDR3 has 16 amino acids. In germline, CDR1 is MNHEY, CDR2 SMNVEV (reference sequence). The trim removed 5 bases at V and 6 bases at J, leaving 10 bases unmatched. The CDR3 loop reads CASSIPKRGGRNEQFF. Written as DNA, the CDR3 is TGTGCCAGCAGTATCCCAAAGCGGGGGGGCCGCAATGAGCAGTTCTTC.

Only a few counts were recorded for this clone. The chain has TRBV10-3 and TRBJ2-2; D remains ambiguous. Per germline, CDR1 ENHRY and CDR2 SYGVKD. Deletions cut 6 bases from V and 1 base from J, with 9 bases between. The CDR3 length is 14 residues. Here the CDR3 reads CAISRPLNTGELFF. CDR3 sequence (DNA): TGTGCCATCAGCAGACCCCTGAACACCGGGGAGCTGTTTTTT.

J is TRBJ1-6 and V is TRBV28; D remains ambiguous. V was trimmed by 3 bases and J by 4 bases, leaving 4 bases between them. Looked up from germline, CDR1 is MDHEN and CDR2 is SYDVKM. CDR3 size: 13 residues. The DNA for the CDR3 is TGTGCCAGCAGTTTTTCTTATAATTCACCCCTCCACTTT. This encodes CASSFSYNSPLHF.

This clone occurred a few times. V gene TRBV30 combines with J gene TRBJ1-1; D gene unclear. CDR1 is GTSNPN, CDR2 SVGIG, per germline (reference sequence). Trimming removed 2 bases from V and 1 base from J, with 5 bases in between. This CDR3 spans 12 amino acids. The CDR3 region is CAWSQRNTEAFF. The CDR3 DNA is TGTGCCTGGAGTCAGCGGAACACTGAAGCTTTCTTT.

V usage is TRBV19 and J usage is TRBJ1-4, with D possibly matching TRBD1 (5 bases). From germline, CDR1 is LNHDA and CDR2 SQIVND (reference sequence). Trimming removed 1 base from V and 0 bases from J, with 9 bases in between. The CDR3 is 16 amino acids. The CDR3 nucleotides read TGTGCCAGTAGTATAGGAGAGACAGCAACTAATGAAAAACTGTTTTTT. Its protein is CASSIGETATNEKLFF.

CDR3 amino acids: CASSPGLFIYNEQFF. DNA of the CDR3: TGTGCCAGCTCACCCGGACTATTTATTTACAATGAGCAGTTCTTC. The rearrangement joins TRBV18 to TRBJ2-1; TRBD2 might be the D (6 bases). The CDR3 covers 15 residues. The germline V and J ends were trimmed by 3 bases and 4 bases, with 13 bases remaining between them. The germline CDR1 and CDR2 sequences are KGHSH and LQKENI. The complete variable domain, with remaining parts taken from reference TRBV18 and TRBJ2-1, reads NAGVMQNPRHLVRRRGQEARLRCSPMKGHSHVYWYRQLPEEGLKFMVYLQKENIIDESGMPKERFSAEFPKEGPSILRIQQVVRGDSAAYFCASSPGLFIYNEQFFGPGTRLTVL.

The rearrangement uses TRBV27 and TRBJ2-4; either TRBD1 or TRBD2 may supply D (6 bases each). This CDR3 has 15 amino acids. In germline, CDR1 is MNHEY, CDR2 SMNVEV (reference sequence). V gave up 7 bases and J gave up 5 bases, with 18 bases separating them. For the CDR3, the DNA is TGTGCCAGCAAATACACGGGGGCGCGGCAAAACATTCAGTACTTC. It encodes CASKYTGARQNIQYF.

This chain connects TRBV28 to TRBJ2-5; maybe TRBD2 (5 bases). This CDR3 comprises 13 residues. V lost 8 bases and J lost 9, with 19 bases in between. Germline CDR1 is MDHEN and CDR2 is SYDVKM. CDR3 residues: CASHPGGKLAQYF. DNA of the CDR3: TGTGCCAGCCACCCAGGAGGCAAGTTGGCCCAGTACTTC.

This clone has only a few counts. Written as DNA, the CDR3 is TGCGCCAGCAGCCTAGACAGGGGGCCGTCGCGAGCTTTCTTT. The encoded protein is CASSLDRGPSRAFF. The rearrangement links TRBV4-1 to TRBJ1-1; 10 bases agree with TRBD1. The junction had 9 bases not matched to a gene; V was cut back by 4 bases and J by 10 bases. This CDR3 is 14 amino acids long. Germline-derived CDR1 and CDR2 are MGHRA and YSYEKL.

CDR3 DNA: TGTGCCAGCAGCGAGGGGGACAGCTATGGCTACACCTTC. Translated: CASSEGDSYGYTF. This sequence joins TRBV7-2 and TRBJ1-2, with TRBD1 matching 7 bases. V trimming: 5 bases; J trimming: 4 bases; junction bases outside the gene matches: 4. This CDR3 is 13 amino acids long. Germline V gene sequence: CDR1 SGHTA, CDR2 FQGNSA.

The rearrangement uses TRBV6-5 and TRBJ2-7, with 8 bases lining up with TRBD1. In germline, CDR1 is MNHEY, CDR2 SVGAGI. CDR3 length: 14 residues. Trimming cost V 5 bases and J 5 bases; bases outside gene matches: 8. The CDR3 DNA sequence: TGTGCCAGCAGTACTGGACAGGGAGCTCACGAGCAGTACTTC. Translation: CASSTGQGAHEQYF.

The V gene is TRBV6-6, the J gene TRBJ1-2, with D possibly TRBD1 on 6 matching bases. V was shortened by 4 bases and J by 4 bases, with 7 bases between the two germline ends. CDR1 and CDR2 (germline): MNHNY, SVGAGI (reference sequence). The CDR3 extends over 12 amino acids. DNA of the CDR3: TGTGCCAGCAGTTCAGGGGCCTATGGCTACACCTTC. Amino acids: CASSSGAYGYTF.

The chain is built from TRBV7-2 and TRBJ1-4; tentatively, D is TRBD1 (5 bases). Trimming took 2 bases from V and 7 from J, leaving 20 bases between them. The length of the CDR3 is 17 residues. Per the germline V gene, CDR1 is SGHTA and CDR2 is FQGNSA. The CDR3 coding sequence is TGTGCCAGCAGCTTATTCCCTAGCGGGGGTTTCGGTGAAAAACTGTTTTTT. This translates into CASSLFPSGGFGEKLFF.

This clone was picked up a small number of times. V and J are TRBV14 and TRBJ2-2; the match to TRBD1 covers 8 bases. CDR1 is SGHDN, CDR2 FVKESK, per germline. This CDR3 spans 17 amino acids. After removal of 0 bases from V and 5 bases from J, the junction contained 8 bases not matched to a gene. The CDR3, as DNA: TGTGCCAGCAGCCAAGACCAGGGGGCGTTGGAAACCGGGGAGCTGTTTTTT. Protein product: CASSQDQGALETGELFF.

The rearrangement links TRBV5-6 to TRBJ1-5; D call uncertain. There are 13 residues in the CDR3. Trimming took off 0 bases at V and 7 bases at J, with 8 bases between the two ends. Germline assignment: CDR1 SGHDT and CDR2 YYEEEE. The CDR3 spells CASSLGHQQPQHF. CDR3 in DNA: TGTGCCAGCAGCTTGGGTCACCAGCAGCCCCAGCATTTT.

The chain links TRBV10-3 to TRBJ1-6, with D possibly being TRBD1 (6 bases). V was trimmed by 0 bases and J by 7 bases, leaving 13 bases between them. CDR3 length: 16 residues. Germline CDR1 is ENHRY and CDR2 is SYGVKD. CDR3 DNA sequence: TGTGCCATCAGTGAGTCGAGGGGGGCTGGAAATTCACCCCTCCACTTT. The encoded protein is CAISESRGAGNSPLHF.

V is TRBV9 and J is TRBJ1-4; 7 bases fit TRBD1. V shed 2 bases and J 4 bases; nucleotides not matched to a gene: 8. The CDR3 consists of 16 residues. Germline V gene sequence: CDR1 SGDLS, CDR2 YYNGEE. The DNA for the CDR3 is TGTGCCAGCAGCGTGAACCCCGGGACAGTTAATGAAAAACTGTTTTTT. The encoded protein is CASSVNPGTVNEKLFF.

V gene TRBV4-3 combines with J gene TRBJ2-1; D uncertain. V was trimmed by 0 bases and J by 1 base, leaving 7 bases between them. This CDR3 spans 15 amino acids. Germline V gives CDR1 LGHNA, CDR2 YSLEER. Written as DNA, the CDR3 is TGCGCCAGCAGCCAAGATGCAGGTTCCTACAATGAGCAGTTCTTC. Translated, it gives CASSQDAGSYNEQFF.

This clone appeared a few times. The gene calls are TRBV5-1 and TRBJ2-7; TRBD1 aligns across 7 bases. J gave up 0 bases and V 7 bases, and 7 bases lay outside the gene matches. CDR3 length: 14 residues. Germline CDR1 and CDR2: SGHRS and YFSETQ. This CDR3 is CASAKGTVSYEQYF. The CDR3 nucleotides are TGCGCCAGCGCCAAAGGGACAGTCTCCTACGAGCAGTACTTC.

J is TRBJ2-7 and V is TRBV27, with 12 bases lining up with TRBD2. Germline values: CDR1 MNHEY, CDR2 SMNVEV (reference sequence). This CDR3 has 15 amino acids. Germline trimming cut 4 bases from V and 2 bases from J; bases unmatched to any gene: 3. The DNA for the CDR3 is TGTGCCAGCAGTTCTGCTAGCGGGGGGGCCTACGAGCAGTACTTC. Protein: CASSSASGGAYEQYF.

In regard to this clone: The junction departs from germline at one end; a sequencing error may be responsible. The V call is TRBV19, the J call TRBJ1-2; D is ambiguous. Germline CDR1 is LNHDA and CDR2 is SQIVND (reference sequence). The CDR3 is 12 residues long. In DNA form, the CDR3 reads TGTGCCAGTAGCAGGTGGCGGTATGACTACACCTTC. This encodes CASSRWRYDYTF.

The CDR3 sequence: CASSSSGGFVNEQFF. The CDR3 nucleotides are TGTGCCAGCAGTTCTAGCGGGGGGTTTGTCAATGAGCAGTTCTTC. The V gene is TRBV7-2, the J gene TRBJ2-1; TRBD2 matches 11 bases. This CDR3 has 15 amino acids. Trimming took 6 bases from V and 6 from J; bases not matched to a gene: 7. Germline V gives CDR1 SGHTA, CDR2 FQGNSA.

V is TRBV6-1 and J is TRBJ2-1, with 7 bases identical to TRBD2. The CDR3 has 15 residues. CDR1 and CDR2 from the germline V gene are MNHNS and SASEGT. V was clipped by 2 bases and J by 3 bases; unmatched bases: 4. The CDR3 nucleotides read TGTGCCAGCAGTGAACGGGGACTACACTACAATGAGCAGTTCTTC. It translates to CASSERGLHYNEQFF.

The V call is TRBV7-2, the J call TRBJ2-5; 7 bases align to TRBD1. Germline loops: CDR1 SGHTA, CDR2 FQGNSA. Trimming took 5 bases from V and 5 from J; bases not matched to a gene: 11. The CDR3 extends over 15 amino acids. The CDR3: CASSTWTGGGETQYF. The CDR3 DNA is TGTGCCAGCAGCACTTGGACAGGCGGTGGGGAGACCCAGTACTTC.

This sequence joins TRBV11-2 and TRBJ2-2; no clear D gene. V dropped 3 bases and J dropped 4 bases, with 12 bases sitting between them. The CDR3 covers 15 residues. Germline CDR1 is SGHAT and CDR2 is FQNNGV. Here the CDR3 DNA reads TGTGCCAGCAGCTTCGGATGGGCCTTCACCGGGGAGCTGTTTTTT. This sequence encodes CASSFGWAFTGELFF.

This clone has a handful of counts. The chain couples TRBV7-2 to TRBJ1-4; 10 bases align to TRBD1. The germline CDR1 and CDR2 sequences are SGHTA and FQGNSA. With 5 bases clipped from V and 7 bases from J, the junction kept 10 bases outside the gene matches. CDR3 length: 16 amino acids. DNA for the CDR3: TGTGCCAGCAGCCAACCTGCGGGACAGGGGTCTGAAAAACTGTTTTTT. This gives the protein CASSQPAGQGSEKLFF.

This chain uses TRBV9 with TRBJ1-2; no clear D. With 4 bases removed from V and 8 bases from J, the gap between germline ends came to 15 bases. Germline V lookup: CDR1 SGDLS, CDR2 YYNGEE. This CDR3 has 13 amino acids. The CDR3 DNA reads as TGTGCCAGCAGCCCAACGACGGCCGGCGGCTACACCTTC. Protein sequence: CASSPTTAGGYTF.

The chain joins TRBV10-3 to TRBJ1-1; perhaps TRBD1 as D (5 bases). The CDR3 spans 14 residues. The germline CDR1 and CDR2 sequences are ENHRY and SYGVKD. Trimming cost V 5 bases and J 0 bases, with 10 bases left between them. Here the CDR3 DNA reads TGTGCCATCAGTAAGGACATCATGAACACTGAAGCTTTCTTT. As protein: CAISKDIMNTEAFF.

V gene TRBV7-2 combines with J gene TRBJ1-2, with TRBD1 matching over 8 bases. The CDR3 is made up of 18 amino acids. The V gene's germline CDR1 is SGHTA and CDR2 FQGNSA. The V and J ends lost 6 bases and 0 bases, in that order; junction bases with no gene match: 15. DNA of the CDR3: TGTGCCAGCAGACCGGACAGGGCAACATCTATAGCTAACTATGGCTACACCTTC. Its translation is CASRPDRATSIANYGYTF.